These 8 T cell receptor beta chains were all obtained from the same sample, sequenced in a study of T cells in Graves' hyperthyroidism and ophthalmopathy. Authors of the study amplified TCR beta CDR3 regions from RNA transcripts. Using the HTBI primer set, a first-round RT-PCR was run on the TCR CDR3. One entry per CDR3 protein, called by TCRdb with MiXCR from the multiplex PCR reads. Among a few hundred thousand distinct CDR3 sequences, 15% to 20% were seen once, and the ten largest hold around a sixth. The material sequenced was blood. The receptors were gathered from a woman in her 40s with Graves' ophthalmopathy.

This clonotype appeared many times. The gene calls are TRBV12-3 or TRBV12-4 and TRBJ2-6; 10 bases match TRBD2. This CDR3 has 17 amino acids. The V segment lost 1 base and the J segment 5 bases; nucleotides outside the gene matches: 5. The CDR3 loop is CASSLVLAGEWANVLTF. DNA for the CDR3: TGTGCCAGCAGTTTAGTCCTAGCGGGAGAGTGGGCCAACGTCCTGACTTTC.

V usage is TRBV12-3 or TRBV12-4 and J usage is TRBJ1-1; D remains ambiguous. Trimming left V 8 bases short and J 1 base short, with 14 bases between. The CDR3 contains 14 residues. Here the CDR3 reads CASHVLSANTEAFF. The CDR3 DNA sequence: TGTGCCAGCCACGTCCTAAGTGCGAACACTGAAGCTTTCTTT.

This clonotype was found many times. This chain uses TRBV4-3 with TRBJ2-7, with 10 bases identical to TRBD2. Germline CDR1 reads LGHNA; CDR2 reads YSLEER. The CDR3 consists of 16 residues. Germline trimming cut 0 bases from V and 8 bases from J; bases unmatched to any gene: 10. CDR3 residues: CASSQDGLAGEGKQYF. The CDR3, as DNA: TGCGCCAGCAGCCAAGACGGCCTAGCGGGAGAGGGGAAGCAGTACTTC.

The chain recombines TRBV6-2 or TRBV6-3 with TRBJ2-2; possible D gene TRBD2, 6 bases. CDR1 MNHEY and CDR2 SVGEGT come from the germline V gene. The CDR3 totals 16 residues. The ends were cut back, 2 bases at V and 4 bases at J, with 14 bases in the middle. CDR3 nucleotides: TGTGCCAGCAGTTACGTTTGGCACGGGAGCACCGGGGAGCTGTTTTTT. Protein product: CASSYVWHGSTGELFF.

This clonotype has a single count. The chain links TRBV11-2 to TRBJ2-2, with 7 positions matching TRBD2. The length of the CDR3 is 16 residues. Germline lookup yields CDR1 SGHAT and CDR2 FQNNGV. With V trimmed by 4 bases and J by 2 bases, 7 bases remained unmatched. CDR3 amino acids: CASSYKGGINTGELFF. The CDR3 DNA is TGTGCCAGCAGCTACAAGGGAGGGATCAACACCGGGGAGCTGTTTTTT.

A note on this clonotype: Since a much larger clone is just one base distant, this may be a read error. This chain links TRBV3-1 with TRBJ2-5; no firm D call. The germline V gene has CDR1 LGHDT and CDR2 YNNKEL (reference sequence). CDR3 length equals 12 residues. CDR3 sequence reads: CASSQDHVTLYF. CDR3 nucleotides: TGTGCCAGCAGCCAAGATCACGTGACCCTGTACTTC.

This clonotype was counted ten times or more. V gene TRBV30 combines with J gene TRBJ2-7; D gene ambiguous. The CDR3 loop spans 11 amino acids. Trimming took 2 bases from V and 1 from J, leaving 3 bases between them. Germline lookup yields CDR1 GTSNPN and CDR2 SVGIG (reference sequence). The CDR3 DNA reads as TGTGCCTGGAGTTTATCCTACGAGCAGTACTTC. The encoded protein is CAWSLSYEQYF.

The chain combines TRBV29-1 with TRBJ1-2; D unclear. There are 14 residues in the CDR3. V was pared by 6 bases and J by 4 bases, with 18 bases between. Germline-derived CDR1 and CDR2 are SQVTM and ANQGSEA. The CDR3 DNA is TGCAGCGTAAACGCGGAGACCGGGCTCTATGGCTACACCTTC. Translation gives CSVNAETGLYGYTF.